A single sample gave rise to the 17 T cell receptor beta chains below, sequenced in a study of blood T cell repertoires in COVID-19. Profiling relied on immunoSEQ multiplex PCR, and the TCRdb table lists in-frame clones only, not all of them. The table shows more than 40,000 clones, with about nine tenths occurring only once. The sequenced material came from peripheral blood. The receptor set was obtained from a man in his sixties or seventies with acute or convalescent COVID-19.

The chain links TRBV11-2 to TRBJ1-2, with D uncertain. The CDR3 has 17 amino acids. The germline V gene encodes CDR1 SGHAT and CDR2 FQNNGV. Trimming cost V 4 bases and J 0 bases, with 18 bases left between them. DNA for the CDR3: TGTGCCAGCAGCTCAGTCTTGGGGAGGTCAGCTAACTATGGCTACACCTTC. It encodes CASSSVLGRSANYGYTF. The whole variable domain, remainder taken from reference TRBV11-2 and TRBJ1-2, is EAGVAQSPRYKIIEKRQSVAFWCNPISGHATLYWYQQILGQGPKLLIQFQNNGVVDDSQLPKDRFSAERLKGVDSTLKIQPAKLEDSAVYLCASSSVLGRSANYGYTFGSGTRLTVV.

The genes are TRBV29-1 and TRBJ1-2; D unclear. V lost 2 bases, J lost 7 bases, and 5 bases lay in between. In germline, CDR1 is SQVTM, CDR2 ANQGSEA. CDR3 length: 10 amino acids. The CDR3 sequence: CSVETSGYTF. Written as DNA, the CDR3 is TGCAGCGTTGAAACGAGTGGCTACACCTTC.

The chain combines TRBV5-4 with TRBJ2-3; 12 bases fit TRBD2. The CDR3 extends over 17 amino acids. Germline-derived CDR1 and CDR2 are SGHNT and YYREEE (reference sequence). Losses at the gene ends were 2 bases for V and 5 bases for J; bases not matched to a gene: 9. This CDR3 is CASSLQSSGGVGDTQYF. The DNA for the CDR3 is TGTGCCAGCAGCTTACAATCTAGCGGGGGGGTGGGAGATACGCAGTATTTT.

This chain uses TRBV6-2 or TRBV6-3 with TRBJ2-1, with D tentatively TRBD2 (5 bases). The CDR3 is 14 residues long. The V gene's germline CDR1 is MNHEY and CDR2 SVGEGT. The ends were cut back, 5 bases at V and 3 bases at J, with 11 bases in the middle. This CDR3 is CASSLGRDYNEQFF. In DNA form, the CDR3 reads TGTGCCAGCAGTCTTGGACGGGACTACAATGAGCAGTTCTTC.

The chain links TRBV19 to TRBJ1-5; D is unresolved. CDR1 and CDR2 (germline): LNHDA, SQIVND (reference sequence). Trimming cost V 3 bases and J 3 bases, with 6 bases left between them. CDR3 length: 13 residues. CDR3 sequence reads: CASSIIPNQPQHF. DNA for the CDR3: TGTGCCAGTAGTATTATTCCCAATCAGCCCCAGCATTTT.

The chain has TRBV6-5 and TRBJ2-7; 7 bases are shared with TRBD1. The CDR3 loop spans 15 amino acids. Germline CDR1 and CDR2: MNHEY and SVGAGI. The ends lost 6 bases at V and 3 bases at J; junction bases unmatched: 11. The CDR3 protein is CASRPLRDSFYEQYF. In DNA form, the CDR3 reads TGTGCCAGCAGACCCTTGAGGGACAGCTTCTACGAGCAGTACTTC.

This chain joins TRBV7-6 and TRBJ1-1; D not certain. Trimming left V 1 base short and J 1 base short, with 7 bases between. The germline V gene has CDR1 SGHVS and CDR2 FNYEAQ. The CDR3 loop spans 14 amino acids. The CDR3 reads CASSLVAGNTEAFF. The CDR3, as DNA: TGTGCCAGCAGCTTAGTGGCAGGGAACACTGAAGCTTTCTTT.

The sample holds one count of this clone. The chain employs TRBV6-5 and TRBJ2-3, with a possible D match to TRBD2 (5 bases). From germline, CDR1 is MNHEY and CDR2 SVGAGI. The CDR3 has 15 amino acids. V shed 0 bases and J shed 5 bases, with 12 bases lying between them. CDR3 sequence: CASSYSRTLGDTQYF. The CDR3 DNA is TGTGCCAGCAGTTACTCGAGGACTCTCGGAGATACGCAGTATTTT.

This chain joins TRBV27 and TRBJ1-4, with 9 bases identical to TRBD1. V was pared by 4 bases and J by 12 bases, with 27 bases of the junction left unmatched. Germline V gives CDR1 MNHEY, CDR2 SMNVEV (reference sequence). The CDR3 length is 20 residues. CDR3 DNA sequence: TGTGCCAGCAGTTCGGTCCCGGGACAGGGACTCTCCCTTGCCGGTGGGGAACTGTTTTTT. It specifies CASSSVPGQGLSLAGGELFF.

The DNA for the CDR3 is TGTGCCAGCTCACCATCCGGGACAGGTCTCACCGGGGAGCTGTTTTTT. Translation gives CASSPSGTGLTGELFF. This chain uses TRBV18 with TRBJ2-2, with TRBD1 matching over 8 bases. Trimming at V came to 2 bases and at J to 4 bases, leaving 6 bases not matched to a gene. The CDR3 spans 16 residues. Germline CDR1 reads KGHSH; CDR2 reads LQKENI.

This chain links TRBV29-1 with TRBJ2-7; the match to TRBD1 covers 12 bases. Germline CDR1 and CDR2: SQVTM and ANQGSEA. Germline trimming cut 0 bases from V and 5 bases from J; bases unmatched to any gene: 5. The CDR3 runs to 15 residues. This CDR3 reads CSVEDPGQGADEQYF. CDR3 bases: TGCAGCGTTGAAGATCCGGGACAGGGGGCTGACGAGCAGTACTTC.

This sequence joins TRBV19 and TRBJ2-3; 10 positions match TRBD2. CDR1 LNHDA and CDR2 SQIVND come from the germline V gene (reference sequence). The CDR3 totals 16 residues. The trim removed 5 bases at V and 4 bases at J, leaving 9 bases unmatched. CDR3 sequence: CASSELAGGLADTQYF. In DNA form, the CDR3 reads TGTGCCAGTAGTGAATTAGCGGGGGGCCTAGCAGATACGCAGTATTTT.

The V call is TRBV3-1 (or the pseudogene TRBV3-2), the J call TRBJ2-7; D is perhaps TRBD1 (7 bases). Germline V CDR1 and CDR2: LGHDT, YNNKEL (reference sequence). The CDR3 is 16 amino acids. Trimming left V 1 base short and J 11 bases short, with 24 bases between. CDR3 sequence: CASSQGYSSAGGPEYF. The DNA for the CDR3 is TGTGCCAGCAGCCAAGGGTACTCCTCTGCAGGGGGGCCCGAGTACTTC.

The DNA of the CDR3 is TGTGCCAGCAGTTTACGCTTTTTAGAGACTACCTACAATGAGCAGTTCTTC. It is translated as CASSLRFLETTYNEQFF. The V call is TRBV28, the J call TRBJ2-1, with D maybe TRBD2 (5 bases). This CDR3 has 17 residues. The germline V and J ends were trimmed by 2 bases and 2 bases, with 16 bases remaining between them. Germline lookup yields CDR1 MDHEN and CDR2 SYDVKM.

V usage is TRBV4-3 and J usage is TRBJ1-2; D remains ambiguous. V lost 0 bases and J 14 bases, leaving 13 bases between the germline ends. The germline gives CDR1 LGHNA, CDR2 YSLEER. CDR3 length: 12 residues. The CDR3 DNA follows: TGCGCCAGCAGCCAAGATCTCATGGCTCGTACCTTC. As protein: CASSQDLMARTF.

The chain joins TRBV27 to TRBJ2-1; TRBD1 might be the D (6 bases). Germline CDR1 MNHEY, CDR2 SMNVEV (reference sequence). This CDR3 has 16 residues. Between the trimmed V and J ends, which lost 4 bases and 1 base, there was a span of 14 bases. The CDR3 sequence is CASSSQGGWSYNEQFF. In nucleotides, the CDR3 is TGTGCCAGCAGTTCCCAAGGGGGTTGGTCCTACAATGAGCAGTTCTTC.

This clone was seen once. The chain links TRBV11-2 to TRBJ2-5, with a weak D call TRBD2 (6 bases). The CDR3 covers 11 residues. The V gene lost 5 bases and the J gene lost 10 bases, with 11 bases spanning the gap. The germline V gene has CDR1 SGHAT and CDR2 FQNNGV. CDR3 in DNA: TGTGCCAGCAGCCCCGGGACTTACCAGTACTTC. Its translation: CASSPGTYQYF.